The sequence of this T cell receptor (beta chain) was determined in a study of blood T cells in healthy people across ages. The study's findings and limits: Reliance upon unsorted PBMCs precluded definitive naive versus antigen-experienced comparison. Percentage of naive T cells showed a strong correlation with TCR beta diversity.

This clonotype was seen a few times. Its specificity is not known. The use of a sample-barcoded 5' primer and a J-beta primer mix characterized a second PCR of roughly 7 to 12 cycles. Each cDNA molecule carried a tag from a template-switch adaptor that contained 12 random nucleotides. TCRdb reprocessed the 5' RACE reads via MiXCR and lists one record per CDR3 protein. The sample holds fewer than 950,000 distinct CDR3 sequences, approximately 55% seen once. V shed 5 bases, J shed 4 bases, and the junction held 5 bases outside the gene matches. Germline V gene sequence: CDR1 SGHKS, CDR2 YYEKEE (reference sequence). There are 13 residues in the CDR3.

This chain connects TRBV5-5 to TRBJ2-5; 7 nucleotides align to TRBD1. Sequencing was carried out using blood. The receptor was derived from a man aged 80 or over in good health. The chain's CDR3 is CASRQGQAETQYF. In DNA, the CDR3 is TGTGCCAGCAGGCAAGGACAGGCAGAGACCCAGTACTTC. The full variable domain, in which reference TRBV5-5 and TRBJ2-5 provide the parts outside the CDR3, is DAGVTQSPTHLIKTRGQQVTLRCSPISGHKSVSWYQQVLGQGPQFIFQYYEKEERGRGNFPDRFSARQFPNYSSELNVNALLLGDSALYLCASRQGQAETQYFGPGTRLLVL.